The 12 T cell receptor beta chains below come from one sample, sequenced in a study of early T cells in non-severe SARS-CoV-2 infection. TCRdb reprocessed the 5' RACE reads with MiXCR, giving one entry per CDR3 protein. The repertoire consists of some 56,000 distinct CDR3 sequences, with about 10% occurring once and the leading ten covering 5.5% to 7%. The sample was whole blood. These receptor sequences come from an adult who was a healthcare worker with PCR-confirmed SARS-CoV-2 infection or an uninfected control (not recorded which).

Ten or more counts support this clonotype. CDR3 sequence (DNA): TGTGCCAGCAGTGATGGTTATCAGCCCCAGCATTTT. Protein: CASSDGYQPQHF. The chain links TRBV6-1 to TRBJ1-5, with unresolved D. This CDR3 spans 12 amino acids. Trimming took 3 bases from V and 5 from J, leaving 5 bases between them. In germline, CDR1 is MNHNS, CDR2 SASEGT.

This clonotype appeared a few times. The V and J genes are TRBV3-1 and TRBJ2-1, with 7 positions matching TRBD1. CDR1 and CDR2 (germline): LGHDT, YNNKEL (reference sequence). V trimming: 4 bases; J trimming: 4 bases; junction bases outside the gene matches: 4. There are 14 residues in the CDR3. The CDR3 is CASSRGGLYNEQFF. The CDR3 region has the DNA TGTGCCAGCAGCCGAGGGGGCCTTTACAATGAGCAGTTCTTC.

As DNA, the CDR3 is TGTGCCAGCAGTTACTTTAGCGGGAGCGGTTCGTCCTACGAGCAGTACTTC. Amino acids: CASSYFSGSGSSYEQYF. This chain uses TRBV6-2 or TRBV6-3 with TRBJ2-7; 9 bases agree with TRBD2. The junction had 8 bases not matched to a gene; V was cut back by 1 base and J by 1 base. This CDR3 has 17 amino acids. Looked up from germline, CDR1 is MNHEY and CDR2 is SVGEGT.

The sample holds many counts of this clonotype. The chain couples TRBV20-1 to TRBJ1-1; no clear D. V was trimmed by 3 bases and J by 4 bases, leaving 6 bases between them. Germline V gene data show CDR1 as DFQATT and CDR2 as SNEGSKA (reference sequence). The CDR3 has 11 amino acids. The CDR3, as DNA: TGCAGTGCTAGCCTTACCACTGAAGCTTTCTTT. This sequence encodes CSASLTTEAFF.

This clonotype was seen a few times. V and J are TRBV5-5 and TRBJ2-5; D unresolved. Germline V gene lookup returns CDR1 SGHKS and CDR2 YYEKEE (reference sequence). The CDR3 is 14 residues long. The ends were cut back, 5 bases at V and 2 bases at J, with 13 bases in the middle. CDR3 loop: CASSSLTFQETQYF. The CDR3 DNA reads TGTGCCAGCAGTTCCTTAACTTTTCAAGAGACCCAGTACTTC.

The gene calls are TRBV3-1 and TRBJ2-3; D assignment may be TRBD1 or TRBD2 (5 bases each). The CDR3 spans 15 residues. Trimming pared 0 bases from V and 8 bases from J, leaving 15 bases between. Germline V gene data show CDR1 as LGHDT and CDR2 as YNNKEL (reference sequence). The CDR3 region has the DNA TGTGCCAGCAGCCAAGATTCCGGGGCCCGGGGTACGCAGTATTTT. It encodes CASSQDSGARGTQYF.

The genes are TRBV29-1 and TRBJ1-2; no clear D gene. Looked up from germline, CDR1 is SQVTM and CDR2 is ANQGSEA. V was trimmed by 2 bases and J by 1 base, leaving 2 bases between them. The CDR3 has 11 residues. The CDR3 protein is CSVESNYGYTF. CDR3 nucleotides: TGCAGCGTTGAAAGTAACTATGGCTACACCTTC.

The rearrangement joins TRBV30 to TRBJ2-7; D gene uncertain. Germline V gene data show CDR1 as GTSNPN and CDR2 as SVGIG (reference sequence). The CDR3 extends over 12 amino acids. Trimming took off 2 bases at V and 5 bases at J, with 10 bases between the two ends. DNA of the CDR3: TGTGCCTGGAGTAAGAACACCCACGAGCAGTACTTC. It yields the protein CAWSKNTHEQYF.

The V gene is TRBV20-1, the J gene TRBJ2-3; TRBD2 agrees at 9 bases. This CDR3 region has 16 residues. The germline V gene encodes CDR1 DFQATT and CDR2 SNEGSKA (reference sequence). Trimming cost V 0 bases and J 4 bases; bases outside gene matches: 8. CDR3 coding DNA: TGCAGTGCTAGAGATTCTTGGCGGGAGGGGTCAGATACGCAGTATTTT. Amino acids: CSARDSWREGSDTQYF.

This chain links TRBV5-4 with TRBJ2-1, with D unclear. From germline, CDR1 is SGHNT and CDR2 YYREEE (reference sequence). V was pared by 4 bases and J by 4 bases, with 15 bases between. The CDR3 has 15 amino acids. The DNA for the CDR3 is TGTGCCAGCAGCCGCTCCTCAGCTATTTACAATGAGCAGTTCTTC. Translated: CASSRSSAIYNEQFF.

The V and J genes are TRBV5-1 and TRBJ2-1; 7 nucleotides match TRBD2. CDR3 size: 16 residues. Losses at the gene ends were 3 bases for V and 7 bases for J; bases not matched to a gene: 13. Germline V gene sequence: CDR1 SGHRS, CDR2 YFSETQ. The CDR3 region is CASSSGRGKAQNEQFF. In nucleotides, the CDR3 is TGCGCCAGCAGCTCGGGGCGGGGGAAGGCCCAAAATGAGCAGTTCTTC.

CDR3 DNA: TGCAGTGCGCCTACAAGATACAATGAGCAGTTCTTC. Translating gives CSAPTRYNEQFF. The chain uses TRBV20-1 and TRBJ2-1; no clear D. From germline, CDR1 is DFQATT and CDR2 SNEGSKA (reference sequence). This CDR3 has 12 amino acids. Deletions cut 6 bases from V and 4 bases from J, with 10 bases between.